This TCR beta chain stems from a study of follicular helper T cells after annual influenza vaccination. Germline V gives CDR1 SGHDN, CDR2 FVKESK. This CDR3 has 16 amino acids. The V and J ends lost 1 base and 2 bases respectively, with 12 bases between them. Specified time point: 2014-2015 season, pre-vaccination. Per time point, roughly 40-110 mL of blood was sampled. Sequencing of TCRB used Survey level resolution. Profiled with immunoSEQ multiplex PCR; TCRdb holds only in-frame clones, not every one. The repertoire holds about 14,000 clones, with around four fifths as singletons. The receptor was derived from an adult who received the influenza vaccine. The sequenced sample was CXCR5- memory CD4+ T cells sorted from blood, obtained on the day of influenza vaccination. This chain joins TRBV14 and TRBJ2-1, with D perhaps matching TRBD1 or TRBD2 (5 bases each). CDR3 region: CASSQVGREPYNEQFF. DNA of the CDR3: TGTGCCAGCAGCCAAGTAGGCAGGGAGCCCTACAATGAGCAGTTCTTC.